This record covers a single TCR beta chain. Its antigen is unknown. The J segment lost 1 base and the V segment lost 2 bases, leaving 6 bases of the junction unmatched. Germline lookup yields CDR1 SEHNR and CDR2 FQNEAQ (reference sequence). The CDR3 runs 18 residues. In the original workflow: The distant-metastasis classifier for papillary thyroid cancer was built from CDR3 differences across clinicopathological groups. TCRdb ran MiXCR on the PCR reads. The V and J calls shown here were made by TCRdb, not taken from the authors' results. This table has about 45,000 clones, about 4.3% appearing once. Thyroid surgery took place with no prior treatment in any patient. The sample comes from a study of metastatic and nonmetastatic thyroid tumors. As for the study in general: Samples came from malignant and benign thyroid patients, and repertoires were compared across blood and tumor or nodule tissue.

Study conclusions and caveats: Versus benign nodules, malignant thyroid tumors reportedly had significantly higher TCR beta diversity, in blood and tumor.

The source material was blood. The gene calls are TRBV7-9 and TRBJ2-5, with 14 bases identical to TRBD2. This receptor was obtained from a female donor with papillary thyroid cancer or a benign thyroid nodule (not recorded which). Some clones in this sample may be carry-over from other donors' samples. The CDR3 here is CASSLPTGTSGSQETQYF. CDR3 coding DNA: TGTGCCAGCAGCTTACCGACCGGGACTAGCGGGAGCCAAGAGACCCAGTACTTC.